A selection of T cell receptor beta chains follows, all from one sample in a study of tumor-infiltrating lymphocytes in localized non-small cell lung cancer. Method: immunoSEQ multiplex PCR; TCRdb's copy keeps in-frame clones and lacks some. The table lists 21,000 or so clones, about two thirds of them singletons. Material: lung tumor tissue. All receptors come from a human donor with non-small cell lung cancer. Each CDR3 is given with its conserved first and last residue. The order of the fields is CDR3 protein, CDR3 DNA, clone size, V gene, D gene, J gene. D genes are given only for firm matches. A clone size is listed for some rows: how often the clone was seen (once, few, many), or a class if it is expanded.

CDR3aa: CASSLVVGGNGYTF
CDR3nt: TGTGCCAGCAGCTTAGTGGTTGGGGGGAATGGCTACACCTTC
abundance: few
v_gene: TRBV7-2
d_gene: NA
j_gene: TRBJ1-2

CDR3aa: CAISESEISYEQYF
CDR3nt: TGTGCCATCAGTGAATCGGAGATATCCTACGAGCAGTACTTC
abundance: NA
v_gene: TRBV10-3
d_gene: NA
j_gene: TRBJ2-7

CDR3aa: CASSLQGSNQPQHF
CDR3nt: TGTGCCAGCAGCTTACAGGGGAGCAATCAGCCCCAGCATTTT
abundance: NA
v_gene: TRBV7-2
d_gene: NA
j_gene: TRBJ1-5

CDR3aa: CASSLRQGWEQFF
CDR3nt: TGTGCCAGCAGCCTTCGACAGGGTTGGGAGCAGTTCTTC
abundance: NA
v_gene: TRBV2
d_gene: TRBD1
j_gene: TRBJ2-1

CDR3aa: CSARAYNEQFF
CDR3nt: TGCAGTGCTCGGGCCTACAATGAGCAGTTCTTC
abundance: once
v_gene: TRBV20-1
d_gene: NA
j_gene: TRBJ2-1

CDR3aa: CASSHDGHYGYTF
CDR3nt: TGTGCCAGCAGCCACGACGGACACTATGGCTACACCTTC
abundance: NA
v_gene: TRBV11-1
d_gene: NA
j_gene: TRBJ1-2

CDR3aa: CAISDRANDGNTIYF
CDR3nt: TGTGCCATCAGTGATAGGGCCAACGATGGAAACACCATATATTTT
abundance: NA
v_gene: TRBV10-3
d_gene: NA
j_gene: TRBJ1-3

CDR3aa: CASSSGGNEQFF
CDR3nt: TGTGCCAGCAGTTCAGGGGGCAATGAGCAGTTCTTC
abundance: few
v_gene: TRBV6-5
d_gene: TRBD1
j_gene: TRBJ2-1

CDR3aa: CASRENVGTTNEKLFF
CDR3nt: TGTGCCAGCAGGGAGAATGTAGGGACAACTAATGAAAAACTGTTTTTT
abundance: NA
v_gene: TRBV25-1
d_gene: NA
j_gene: TRBJ1-4

CDR3aa: CASSDRVGTDTQYF
CDR3nt: TGTGCCAGCAGTGACAGGGTCGGCACAGATACGCAGTATTTT
abundance: NA
v_gene: TRBV25-1
d_gene: NA
j_gene: TRBJ2-3

CDR3aa: CASSKNQGSSGANVLTF
CDR3nt: TGCGCCAGCAGCAAAAACCAGGGGAGCTCTGGGGCCAACGTCCTGACTTTC
abundance: once
v_gene: TRBV4-1
d_gene: NA
j_gene: TRBJ2-6

CDR3aa: CASSFTGWGDSPLHF
CDR3nt: TGTGCCAGCAGCTTTACCGGTTGGGGGGATTCACCCCTCCACTTT
abundance: NA
v_gene: TRBV5-6
d_gene: NA
j_gene: TRBJ1-6

CDR3aa: CASSWGTIGQGNYGYTF
CDR3nt: TGCGCCAGCAGCTGGGGTACAATAGGACAGGGGAACTATGGCTACACCTTC
abundance: once
v_gene: TRBV5-1
d_gene: TRBD1
j_gene: TRBJ1-2

CDR3aa: CASQLTTGANVLTF
CDR3nt: TGTGCCAGCCAGTTAACTACTGGGGCCAACGTCCTGACTTTC
abundance: NA
v_gene: TRBV6-5
d_gene: NA
j_gene: TRBJ2-6

CDR3aa: CASSLVAEGEQFF
CDR3nt: TGTGCCAGCAGCTTAGTGGCAGAGGGCGAGCAGTTCTTC
abundance: NA
v_gene: TRBV7-7
d_gene: NA
j_gene: TRBJ2-1

CDR3aa: CASSPTDGGEQFF
CDR3nt: TGTGCCAGCTCACCGACGGACGGTGGTGAGCAGTTCTTC
abundance: NA
v_gene: TRBV18
d_gene: NA
j_gene: TRBJ2-1

CDR3aa: CASSLSGVDGYTF
CDR3nt: TGCGCCAGCAGCTTGTCGGGGGTTGACGGCTACACCTTC
abundance: NA
v_gene: TRBV5-1
d_gene: NA
j_gene: TRBJ1-2

CDR3aa: CASSVRGGLYNEQFF
CDR3nt: TGCGCCAGCAGTGTTCGGGGGGGACTCTACAATGAGCAGTTCTTC
abundance: NA
v_gene: TRBV10-1
d_gene: TRBD2
j_gene: TRBJ2-1

CDR3aa: CATSRRGAADTQYF
CDR3nt: TGTGCCACCAGCAGACGGGGGGCCGCAGATACGCAGTATTTT
abundance: NA
v_gene: TRBV15
d_gene: NA
j_gene: TRBJ2-3

CDR3aa: CSVVAGGSGGTQYF
CDR3nt: TGCAGCGTTGTAGCGGGGGGTTCCGGGGGGACCCAGTACTTC
abundance: NA
v_gene: TRBV29-1
d_gene: TRBD2
j_gene: TRBJ2-5

CDR3aa: CASSLAVETQYF
CDR3nt: TGTGCCAGCAGCTTAGCTGTGGAGACCCAGTACTTC
abundance: NA
v_gene: TRBV7-6
d_gene: NA
j_gene: TRBJ2-5

CDR3aa: CASSQGTPYEQYF
CDR3nt: TGTGCCAGCAGCCAAGGAACACCCTACGAGCAGTACTTC
abundance: NA
v_gene: TRBV14
d_gene: NA
j_gene: TRBJ2-7

CDR3aa: CASSGTSSETQYF
CDR3nt: TGCGCCAGCTCTGGGACTAGCAGTGAGACCCAGTACTTC
abundance: NA
v_gene: TRBV5-1
d_gene: TRBD2
j_gene: TRBJ2-5

CDR3aa: CASSPVGSDQPQHF
CDR3nt: TGTGCCAGCAGCCCTGTAGGGAGTGATCAGCCCCAGCATTTT
abundance: few
v_gene: TRBV14
d_gene: NA
j_gene: TRBJ1-5

CDR3aa: CASSGQQETQYF
CDR3nt: TGTGCCAGCAGTGGCCAACAAGAGACCCAGTACTTC
abundance: NA
v_gene: TRBV2
d_gene: NA
j_gene: TRBJ2-5

CDR3aa: CASSAGTGGEYF
CDR3nt: TGCGCCAGCAGCGCCGGGACAGGGGGAGAGTACTTC
abundance: NA
v_gene: TRBV5-1
d_gene: TRBD1
j_gene: TRBJ2-7

CDR3aa: CASSQEQPPYNEQFF
CDR3nt: TGTGCCAGCAGCCAAGAGCAACCTCCCTACAATGAGCAGTTCTTC
abundance: medium-sized
v_gene: TRBV14
d_gene: NA
j_gene: TRBJ2-1

CDR3aa: CASSPDSNYGYTF
CDR3nt: TGTGCCAGCAGCCCGGACTCTAACTATGGCTACACCTTC
abundance: NA
v_gene: TRBV7-2
d_gene: NA
j_gene: TRBJ1-2

CDR3aa: CASSAGGGEQYF
CDR3nt: TGTGCCAGCAGCGCCGGGGGAGGGGAGCAGTACTTC
abundance: NA
v_gene: TRBV9
d_gene: TRBD2
j_gene: TRBJ2-7

CDR3aa: CASSPPTGESEQYF
CDR3nt: TGTGCCAGCTCACCACCGACAGGTGAGAGCGAGCAGTACTTC
abundance: once
v_gene: TRBV18
d_gene: NA
j_gene: TRBJ2-7

CDR3aa: CATSRGEPPLHF
CDR3nt: TGTGCCACCAGCAGAGGCGAGCCACCCCTCCACTTT
abundance: once
v_gene: TRBV15
d_gene: NA
j_gene: TRBJ1-6

CDR3aa: CAWSVKQGTTYEQYF
CDR3nt: TGTGCCTGGAGTGTAAAGCAGGGGACAACCTACGAGCAGTACTTC
abundance: few
v_gene: TRBV30
d_gene: NA
j_gene: TRBJ2-7